Listed below are T cell receptor beta chains from one sample, sequenced in a study of cytomegalovirus exposure and HLA in healthy donors. Profiling relied on immunoSEQ multiplex PCR, and the TCRdb table lists in-frame clones only, not all of them. The data hold over 150,000 clones, with 86% observed a single time. The sequencing input was PBMCs. These receptor sequences come from a man between 18 and 35 years old in good health and CMV-seropositive. The CDR3 runs from the conserved cysteine through the conserved F or W. A D gene is named only where the DNA matches it firmly. Size is stated for part of the rows, as once, few or many counts, or as a class when the clone is expanded.

v_gene	abundance	d_gene	j_gene	CDR3nt	CDR3aa
TRBV6-5	NA	NA	TRBJ2-1	TGTGCCAGCACTGCCGGGACTGGGTTGAATGAGCAGTTCTTC	CASTAGTGLNEQFF
TRBV7-2	NA	NA	TRBJ1-4	TGTGCCAGCAGCTTAGCCGGTCTCATTGGCGGAAAACTGTTTTTT	CASSLAGLIGGKLFF
TRBV9	NA	TRBD2	TRBJ2-1	TGTGCCAGCAGCGTAGATGGTGCGGGGGGCAGTCGGAATGAGCAGTTCTTC	CASSVDGAGGSRNEQFF
TRBV25-1	NA	TRBD2	TRBJ2-5	TGTGCCAGCAGTGAATATGGGGTAGCGGGAGGAAGGGAGACCCAGTACTTC	CASSEYGVAGGRETQYF
TRBV19	NA	NA	TRBJ1-1	TGTGCCAGTAGTATAACAGGGATGTCGAACACTGAAGCTTTCTTT	CASSITGMSNTEAFF
TRBV19	NA	TRBD2	TRBJ2-7	TGTGCCAGTAGTATAGATCGTCCTTCGAGCGGGAGGATCGAGCAGTACTTC	CASSIDRPSSGRIEQYF
TRBV2	few	TRBD2	TRBJ2-1	TGTGCCAGCAGTTCACTAGCGGGGGCCTACAATGAGCAGTTCTTC	CASSSLAGAYNEQFF
TRBV11-2	once	NA	TRBJ1-5	TGTGCCAGCAGCTTGGGCAGGGCAAGGGGCAATCAGCCCCAGCATTTT	CASSLGRARGNQPQHF
TRBV4-1	NA	NA	TRBJ2-7	TGCGCCAGCAGCCAAGAAGCCGGGAAGGGAACCTACGAGCAGTACTTC	CASSQEAGKGTYEQYF
TRBV4-1	NA	NA	TRBJ2-2	TGCGCCAGCAGCCACTCGACAGTCCCTAGAAACACCGGGGAGCTGTTTTTT	CASSHSTVPRNTGELFF
TRBV13	NA	NA	TRBJ2-3	TGTGCCAGCAGCTTAGAAGCAGGCGACGTTTACACAGATACGCAGTATTTT	CASSLEAGDVYTDTQYF
TRBV4-2	NA	TRBD1	TRBJ2-7	TGTGCCAGCAGCCACCTCTCCACAGGGGGATCGCCGGGGAGAGAGCAGTACTTC	CASSHLSTGGSPGREQYF
TRBV2	NA	TRBD1	TRBJ1-5	TGTGCCAGCAGGGGGGACAGGGCGACCGACCACCCCCAGCCCCAGCATTTT	CASRGDRATDHPQPQHF
TRBV21-1	NA	NA	TRBJ2-1	TGTGCCAGCAGCAAAAAGGGGGACAATTCTATGGGGGAGCAGTTCTTC	CASSKKGDNSMGEQFF
TRBV6-5	NA	NA	TRBJ2-7	TGTGCCAGCAGTTACTCGAAGGGGTCCTACGAGCAGTACTTC	CASSYSKGSYEQYF
TRBV7-8	NA	TRBD1	TRBJ1-5	TGTGCCAGCAGCCCGGACAGGTCGGATCAGCCCCAGCATTTT	CASSPDRSDQPQHF
TRBV6-1	few	TRBD1	TRBJ2-2	TGTGCCAGCAGGGGGGACAGGGACACCGGGGAGCTGTTTTTT	CASRGDRDTGELFF
TRBV13	NA	TRBD1	TRBJ1-2	TGTGCCAGCAGCGAAGGGGACAGGGGGCCGGGCTACACCTTC	CASSEGDRGPGYTF
TRBV6-5	once	NA	TRBJ1-2	TGTGCCAGCAGTTACGCCTTCCTGGGGGGCTATGGCTACACCTTC	CASSYAFLGGYGYTF
TRBV29-1	NA	NA	TRBJ1-5	TGCAGCGTTTCAGACGGGAATCAGCCCCAGCATTTT	CSVSDGNQPQHF
TRBV5-4	NA	NA	TRBJ2-7	TGTGCCAGCAGCTTAGGCCGGGGAAACGAGCAGTACTTC	CASSLGRGNEQYF
TRBV19	NA	TRBD2	TRBJ2-3	TGTGCCAGTAGTATACCCCAGCGGAATTTACTAGCGGGGGGAGGTACGCAGTATTTT	CASSIPQRNLLAGGGTQYF
TRBV9	few	TRBD1	TRBJ2-7	TGTGCCAGCAGCCCCCAAGGGGACAGCTACGAGCAGTACTTC	CASSPQGDSYEQYF
TRBV11-2	NA	TRBD2	TRBJ2-3	TGTGCCAGCAGCACCCAGCGGGGGGCTAGCACAGATACGCAGTATTTT	CASSTQRGASTDTQYF
TRBV4-1	NA	TRBD1	TRBJ1-6	TGCGCCAGCAGCCAAGATGACAGGGGGGATTCACCCCTCCACTTT	CASSQDDRGDSPLHF
TRBV6-5	NA	TRBD1	TRBJ2-1	TGTGCCAGCCCGGGACAGGGTAGTAATGAGCAGTTCTTC	CASPGQGSNEQFF
TRBV28	NA	TRBD2	TRBJ2-2	TGTGCCAGCACCACGGGACTAGTAGCGACCGGGGAGCTGTTTTTT	CASTTGLVATGELFF
TRBV5-4	NA	TRBD2	TRBJ2-7	TGTGCCAGCAGCTTGGCTAGCGGGAGGGCCGGCTACGAGCAGTACTTC	CASSLASGRAGYEQYF